Following are 10 T cell receptor beta chains from one sample sequenced in a study of blood T cell repertoires in COVID-19 (dated by TCRdb to between 2020 and 2021). Libraries were made using the immunoSEQ multiplex PCR assay. Sourced from immuneACCESS, this table was stored by TCRdb with only in-frame sequences that have V and J called. A share of the clones is absent; for the studies checked, an unresolved V gene accounts for under half, and the remainder has no known explanation. Counted in this sample were approximately 250,000 clones; about 88% of them appeared once. The top ten clonotypes cover approximately 2% of the sample. Sequenced sample: PBMCs or T cells enriched from blood (not recorded which). The receptors come from a woman between 55 and 75 years old in a cohort exposed to, infected with or recovered from COVID-19 (not recorded which).

The gene calls are TRBV6-5 and TRBJ1-1; no firm D call. Trimming pared 0 bases from V and 1 base from J, leaving 6 bases between. The CDR3 consists of 14 residues. Germline CDR1 is MNHEY and CDR2 is SVGAGI. The CDR3: CASSYSGGNTEAFF. CDR3 DNA sequence: TGTGCCAGCAGTTACTCGGGAGGGAACACTGAAGCTTTCTTT.

The V call is TRBV25-1, the J call TRBJ1-4, with 7 bases aligning to TRBD1. Germline V gives CDR1 MGHDK, CDR2 SYGVNS. The J segment lost 3 bases and the V segment lost 3 bases, leaving 4 bases of the junction unmatched. The CDR3 has 15 amino acids. The DNA for the CDR3 is TGTGCCAGCAGTGACCAGACAGGGTCTAATGAAAAACTGTTTTTT. Translating it yields CASSDQTGSNEKLFF. Filled out from reference TRBV25-1 and TRBJ1-4, the complete variable domain reads EADIYQTPRYLVIGTGKKITLECSQTMGHDKMYWYQQDPGMELHLIHYSYGVNSTEKGDLSSESTVSRIRTEHFPLTLESARPSHTSQYLCASSDQTGSNEKLFFGSGTQLSVL.

V is TRBV24-1 and J is TRBJ2-3; D not resolved. This CDR3 has 11 amino acids. Between the trimmed V and J ends, which lost 7 bases and 5 bases, there was a span of 6 bases. Germline V gene lookup returns CDR1 KGHDR and CDR2 SFDVKD. CDR3 sequence: CATRLKDTQYF. CDR3 coding DNA: TGTGCCACCAGATTAAAAGATACGCAGTATTTT.

This clone is a singleton in its sample. Within the sample, other DNA sequences also encode this same CDR3. The chain employs TRBV9 and TRBJ2-1, with 10 bases aligning to TRBD2. V lost 3 bases to trimming and J lost 0 bases; unmatched junction nucleotides: 0. Germline CDR1 reads SGDLS; CDR2 reads YYNGEE. The CDR3 is 15 amino acids. CDR3 sequence reads: CASSASGSSYNEQFF. The CDR3 DNA reads as TGTGCCAGCAGCGCTAGCGGGAGCTCCTACAATGAGCAGTTCTTC.

In DNA, the CDR3 is TGTGCCGCTTCCCGGGACAGGGGGGGCGAGCAGTACTTC. Translation: CAASRDRGGEQYF. The chain uses TRBV30 and TRBJ2-7; 11 bases are shared with TRBD1. The CDR3 runs to 13 residues. V gave up 8 bases and J gave up 6 bases; unmatched junction bases: 9. Germline loops: CDR1 GTSNPN, CDR2 SVGIG (reference sequence). The full variable domain, its missing parts supplied by reference TRBV30 and TRBJ2-7, is SQTIHQWPATLVQPVGSPLSLECTVEGTSNPNLYWYRQAAGRGLQLLFYSVGIGQISSEVPQNLSASRPQDRQFILSSKKLLLSDSGFYLCAASRDRGGEQYFGPGTRLTVT.

The rearrangement links TRBV30 to TRBJ2-7; 13 nucleotides align to TRBD2. Unmatched junction bases numbered 10, after V lost 0 bases and J lost 2 bases. Germline V gene lookup returns CDR1 GTSNPN and CDR2 SVGIG (reference sequence). The CDR3 has 18 residues. The chain's CDR3 is CAWSVRFLGLAGTYEQYF. CDR3 sequence (DNA): TGTGCCTGGAGTGTACGGTTTTTGGGACTAGCGGGAACCTACGAGCAGTACTTC. Combining the CDR3 with reference TRBV30 and TRBJ2-7 gives the whole variable domain SQTIHQWPATLVQPVGSPLSLECTVEGTSNPNLYWYRQAAGRGLQLLFYSVGIGQISSEVPQNLSASRPQDRQFILSSKKLLLSDSGFYLCAWSVRFLGLAGTYEQYFGPGTRLTVT.

The count of this clone is one. V is TRBV19 and J is TRBJ1-1; maybe TRBD1 (5 bases). Trimming cost V 5 bases and J 5 bases, with 9 bases left between them. Germline loops: CDR1 LNHDA, CDR2 SQIVND (reference sequence). The CDR3 consists of 12 residues. CDR3 residues: CASSSGGTEAFF. CDR3 coding DNA: TGTGCCAGTAGTTCGGGGGGGACTGAAGCTTTCTTT.

This chain connects TRBV15 to TRBJ2-3, with D hard to call. This CDR3 contains 13 residues. Germline assignment: CDR1 LNHNV and CDR2 YYDKDF (reference sequence). V shed 4 bases and J shed 2 bases, with 7 bases lying between them. CDR3 sequence: CATSTTDTDTQYF. The CDR3 DNA sequence: TGTGCCACCAGCACAACAGACACAGATACGCAGTATTTT.

This chain connects TRBV1 to TRBJ2-5; the D call in the table, TRBD2, was not verified against the DNA. TRBV1 is a pseudogene. The CDR3 runs to 15 residues. CDR3 nucleotide sequence: TGCACCAGCAGCCTCCTCCAACTAGCGGGAGAGACCCAGTACTTC. This codes for CTSSLLQLAGETQYF.

The chain links TRBV7-2 to TRBJ2-3; 9 bases align to TRBD1. After removal of 1 base from V and 4 bases from J, the junction contained 6 bases not matched to a gene. The germline CDR1 and CDR2 sequences are SGHTA and FQGNSA. This CDR3 has 16 amino acids. Here the CDR3 DNA reads TGTGCCAGCAGCTTAGTAGGGACAGGGTCGTCAGATACGCAGTATTTT. Encoded protein: CASSLVGTGSSDTQYF.